These 5 T cell receptor beta chains came from one sample sequenced in a study of blood T cell repertoires in COVID-19. Clones were read by immunoSEQ multiplex PCR, and TCRdb kept only the in-frame ones, dropping some. The sample consists of about 94,000 clones, more than 80% of them appearing once. The sample was peripheral blood. These receptors were taken from a woman older than 75 with acute or convalescent COVID-19.

This clone was seen only a few times. This rearrangement joins TRBV5-1 to TRBJ2-2, with D perhaps TRBD2 (5 bases). CDR1 and CDR2 (germline): SGHRS, YFSETQ. This CDR3 has 17 amino acids. With 9 bases removed from V and 3 bases from J, the gap between germline ends came to 24 bases. Here the CDR3 DNA reads TGCGCCACCAAAAACCACGGGAATTATTGGGACACCGGGGAGCTGTTTTTT. This sequence encodes CATKNHGNYWDTGELFF.

The chain carries TRBV14 and TRBJ2-2, with 9 bases identical to TRBD2. Germline trimming cut 4 bases from V and 0 bases from J; bases unmatched to any gene: 0. The CDR3 has 15 amino acids. Per germline, CDR1 SGHDN and CDR2 FVKESK. The CDR3: CASSRLAANTGELFF. CDR3 DNA sequence: TGTGCCAGCAGCCGACTAGCGGCGAACACCGGGGAGCTGTTTTTT.

This chain uses TRBV18 with TRBJ2-5, with D possibly being TRBD1 (6 bases). This CDR3 is built from 14 residues. CDR1 is KGHSH, CDR2 LQKENI, per germline. V shed 5 bases and J shed 1 base, with 11 bases lying between them. CDR3 loop: CASSSRDTQETQYF. CDR3 sequence (DNA): TGTGCCAGCTCATCCCGGGACACCCAAGAGACCCAGTACTTC.

J is TRBJ2-5 and V is TRBV18, with a weak D call TRBD2 (6 bases). The CDR3 is made up of 13 amino acids. The V end was cut by 8 bases, the J end by 3 bases, with 13 bases between. From germline, CDR1 is KGHSH and CDR2 LQKENI. The CDR3 region has the DNA TGTGCCAGCGCGTTCGGGGGTGAAGAGACCCAGTACTTC. It encodes CASAFGGEETQYF. Drawing the rest from reference TRBV18 and TRBJ2-5, the complete variable domain is NAGVMQNPRHLVRRRGQEARLRCSPMKGHSHVYWYRQLPEEGLKFMVYLQKENIIDESGMPKERFSAEFPKEGPSILRIQQVVRGDSAAYFCASAFGGEETQYFGPGTRLLVL.

The genes are TRBV5-1 and TRBJ1-3; a possible D gene is TRBD1 (5 bases). Trimming stripped 5 bases from V and 0 bases from J, with 9 bases between. This CDR3 is 14 amino acids long. Per germline, CDR1 SGHRS and CDR2 YFSETQ. This CDR3 is CASSTGTSGNTIYF. CDR3 DNA sequence: TGCGCCAGCAGTACAGGAACCTCTGGAAACACCATATATTTT.